This is a list of T cell receptor beta chains from one sample in a study of blood T cell repertoires in COVID-19. Measured with immunoSEQ multiplex PCR; TCRdb has only the in-frame clones, and not every one. The table lists over 250,000 clones, about 80% of them singletons. The sequencing sample was made of peripheral blood. These receptors were obtained from a woman between 45 and 65 years old who had recovered from COVID-19. Both conserved end residues are part of each CDR3.

j_call: TRBJ1-3; v_call: TRBV7-2; cdr3_aa: CASSLAGGLPGNTIYF
j_call: TRBJ2-6; v_call: TRBV21-1; cdr3_aa: CASSNSNSSGANVLTF
j_call: TRBJ1-1; v_call: TRBV3-1/TRBV3-2; cdr3_aa: CASSQPRGLGHTEAFF
j_call: TRBJ2-7; v_call: TRBV27; cdr3_aa: CASSLLAGYEQYF
j_call: TRBJ1-3; v_call: TRBV6-5; cdr3_aa: CASSDTGGTGNTIYF
j_call: TRBJ1-3; v_call: TRBV5-1; cdr3_aa: CASSGTALSSVGNTIYF
j_call: TRBJ2-7; v_call: TRBV5-1; cdr3_aa: CASSLAGTSGTERYF
j_call: TRBJ2-1; v_call: TRBV4-1; cdr3_aa: CASSLAPGQGPYNEQFF
j_call: TRBJ1-1; v_call: TRBV7-9; cdr3_aa: CASSHTGDTEAFF
j_call: TRBJ2-5; v_call: TRBV7-2; cdr3_aa: CASSQSETQYF
j_call: TRBJ2-1; v_call: TRBV7-3; cdr3_aa: CASSLTGTQNEQFF
j_call: TRBJ1-5; v_call: TRBV18; cdr3_aa: CASSPPGSSNQPQHF
j_call: TRBJ1-2; v_call: TRBV9; cdr3_aa: CASSRKIKDRDYGYTF
j_call: TRBJ2-6; v_call: TRBV5-4; cdr3_aa: CASSPQGSGANVLTF
j_call: TRBJ1-6; v_call: TRBV5-1; cdr3_aa: CASRDLQGQGNSPLHF
j_call: TRBJ2-1; v_call: TRBV4-3; cdr3_aa: CASSQKASGTEQFF
j_call: TRBJ1-2; v_call: TRBV19; cdr3_aa: CASNTITRDRGYGYTF
j_call: TRBJ2-1; v_call: TRBV10-3; cdr3_aa: CAISELSREQFF
j_call: TRBJ2-1; v_call: TRBV4-1; cdr3_aa: CASSQGLAGVHEQFF
j_call: TRBJ2-1; v_call: TRBV3-1/TRBV3-2; cdr3_aa: CASSQDETSAYNEQFF
j_call: TRBJ1-5; v_call: TRBV19; cdr3_aa: CASSYQGAGQPQHF
j_call: TRBJ2-7; v_call: TRBV4-3; cdr3_aa: CASSQGALAGYYEQYF
j_call: TRBJ2-7; v_call: TRBV15; cdr3_aa: CATSRARGLDYEQYF
j_call: TRBJ2-1; v_call: TRBV11-2; cdr3_aa: CASSLDLSGVSHSYNEQFF
j_call: TRBJ1-2; v_call: TRBV28; cdr3_aa: CASNPAGQDDGYTF
j_call: TRBJ1-1; v_call: TRBV2; cdr3_aa: CASSAHREEAFF
j_call: TRBJ1-5; v_call: TRBV19; cdr3_aa: CASQKDRAYNQPQHF
j_call: TRBJ1-2; v_call: TRBV27; cdr3_aa: CASSSLSEGFGYTF
j_call: TRBJ2-1; v_call: TRBV9; cdr3_aa: CASSVRGGSGSNEQFF
j_call: TRBJ1-4; v_call: TRBV4-3; cdr3_aa: CASSQGGQATNEKLFF
j_call: TRBJ2-3; v_call: TRBV28; cdr3_aa: CASSSGLRSGDTQYF
j_call: TRBJ2-1; v_call: TRBV25-1; cdr3_aa: CASRSGGATYNEQFF
j_call: TRBJ1-1; v_call: TRBV19; cdr3_aa: CASTTQGWPFF